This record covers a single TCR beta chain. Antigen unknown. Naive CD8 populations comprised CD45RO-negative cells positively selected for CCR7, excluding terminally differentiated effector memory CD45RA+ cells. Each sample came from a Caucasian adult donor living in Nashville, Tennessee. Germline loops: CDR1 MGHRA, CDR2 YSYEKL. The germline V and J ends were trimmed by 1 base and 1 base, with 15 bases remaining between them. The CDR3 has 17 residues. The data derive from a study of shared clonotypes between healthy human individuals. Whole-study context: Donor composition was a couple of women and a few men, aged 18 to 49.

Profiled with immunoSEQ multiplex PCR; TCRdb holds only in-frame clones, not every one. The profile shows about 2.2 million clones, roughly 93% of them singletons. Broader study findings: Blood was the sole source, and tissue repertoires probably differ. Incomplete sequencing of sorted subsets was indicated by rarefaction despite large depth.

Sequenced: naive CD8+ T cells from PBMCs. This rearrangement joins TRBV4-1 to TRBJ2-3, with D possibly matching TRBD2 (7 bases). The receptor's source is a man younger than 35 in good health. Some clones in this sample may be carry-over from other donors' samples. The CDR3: CASSQGGGLAGTDTQYF. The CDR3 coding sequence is TGCGCCAGCAGCCAAGGAGGGGGTCTAGCGGGCACAGATACGCAGTATTTT.